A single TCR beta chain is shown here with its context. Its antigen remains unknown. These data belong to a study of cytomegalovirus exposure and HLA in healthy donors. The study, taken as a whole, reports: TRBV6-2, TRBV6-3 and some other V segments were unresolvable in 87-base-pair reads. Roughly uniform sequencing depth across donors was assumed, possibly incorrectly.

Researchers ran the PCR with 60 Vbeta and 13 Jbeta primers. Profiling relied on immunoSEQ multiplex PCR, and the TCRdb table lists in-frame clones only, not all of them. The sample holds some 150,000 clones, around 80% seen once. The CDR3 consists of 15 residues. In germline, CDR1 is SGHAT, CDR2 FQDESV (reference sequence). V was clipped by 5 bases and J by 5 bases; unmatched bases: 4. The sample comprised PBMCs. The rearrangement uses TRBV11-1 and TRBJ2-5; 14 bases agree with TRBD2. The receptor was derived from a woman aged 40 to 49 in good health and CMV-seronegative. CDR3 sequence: CASSPGTSGSETQYF. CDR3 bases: TGTGCCAGCAGCCCCGGGACTAGCGGGAGTGAGACCCAGTACTTC. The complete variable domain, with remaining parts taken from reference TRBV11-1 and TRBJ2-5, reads EAEVAQSPRYKITEKSQAVAFWCDPISGHATLYWYRQILGQGPELLVQFQDESVVDDSQLPKDRFSAERLKGVDSTLKIQPAELGDSAMYLCASSPGTSGSETQYFGPGTRLLVL.